These 21 T cell receptor beta chains came from one sample sequenced in a study of PD-L1 blockade in urothelial cancer. Measured with immunoSEQ multiplex PCR; TCRdb has only the in-frame clones, and not every one. The sample holds approximately 90,000 clones; under 90% are singletons and the top ten take over 13%. The time point denotes: pretreatment peripheral blood. The specimen comprised PBMCs, sampled around atezolizumab (anti-PD-L1) treatment. These receptors originate from a man aged 55 to 70 with urothelial cancer.

The chain has TRBV4-3 and TRBJ2-7; 7 positions agree with TRBD1. The CDR3 consists of 16 residues. Trimming at V came to 0 bases and at J to 4 bases, leaving 9 bases not matched to a gene. In germline, CDR1 is LGHNA, CDR2 YSLEER. In nucleotides, the CDR3 is TGCGCCAGCAGCCAAGATTGGGTGGGACAGACTTACGAGCAGTACTTC. Its protein product is CASSQDWVGQTYEQYF.

This chain uses TRBV7-6 with TRBJ2-7; 9 bases line up with TRBD1. The CDR3 consists of 13 residues. V lost 4 bases, J lost 6 bases, and 4 bases stayed unmatched. CDR1 SGHVS and CDR2 FNYEAQ come from the germline V gene. The CDR3 loop is CASSSRTGAEQYF. Written as DNA, the CDR3 is TGTGCCAGCAGCTCACGGACAGGGGCCGAGCAGTACTTC.

The chain couples TRBV5-1 to TRBJ1-2, with 7 positions matching TRBD1. J lost 4 bases, V lost 2 bases, and 5 bases had no gene match. Germline V gene sequence: CDR1 SGHRS, CDR2 YFSETQ. CDR3 length: 14 residues. CDR3 in DNA: TGCGCCAGCAGCTTAACAGGGGAGGCCTATGGCTACACCTTC. Translating gives CASSLTGEAYGYTF. The full variable domain, completed using reference TRBV5-1 and TRBJ1-2, is KAGVTQTPRYLIKTRGQQVTLSCSPISGHRSVSWYQQTPGQGLQFLFEYFSETQRNKGNFPGRFSGRQFSNSRSEMNVSTLELGDSALYLCASSLTGEAYGYTFGSGTRLTVV.

The chain recombines TRBV21-1 with TRBJ2-1; the DNA was not used to check the table's D call, TRBD2. TRBV21-1 is annotated as a pseudogene. The CDR3 covers 20 residues. The CDR3 sequence is CASSKARTGRKAGEANEQFF. The CDR3 nucleotides are TGTGCCAGCAGCAAAGCGCGGACAGGACGGAAAGCGGGAGAGGCGAATGAGCAGTTCTTC.

The chain employs TRBV14 and TRBJ2-2; 9 bases are a match to TRBD1. Trimming took 4 bases from V and 3 from J; bases not matched to a gene: 6. Germline values: CDR1 SGHDN, CDR2 FVKESK. The CDR3 sequence is 16 residues long. The CDR3 DNA reads TGTGCCAGCAGCCTCGGGACAGGGTTTGACACCGGGGAGCTGTTTTTT. Protein product: CASSLGTGFDTGELFF.

This clone came up once. This chain connects TRBV27 to TRBJ1-1; tentative D call: TRBD1 (5 bases). This CDR3 has 13 residues. Trimming pared 5 bases from V and 1 base from J, leaving 8 bases between. CDR1 and CDR2 (germline): MNHEY, SMNVEV (reference sequence). The CDR3 DNA follows: TGTGCCAGCAGTAAACAGGAGAACACTGAAGCTTTCTTT. Translated, it gives CASSKQENTEAFF.

This rearrangement joins TRBV27 to TRBJ2-1; D unresolved. Germline V lookup: CDR1 MNHEY, CDR2 SMNVEV (reference sequence). The CDR3 consists of 15 residues. Trimming cost V 3 bases and J 1 base, with 10 bases left between them. This CDR3 is CASSLEFRSYNEQFF. The CDR3 nucleotides are TGTGCCAGCAGTTTGGAGTTCCGGTCCTACAATGAGCAGTTCTTC.

The rearrangement joins TRBV11-1 to TRBJ2-1; 10 positions agree with TRBD2. Germline lookup yields CDR1 SGHAT and CDR2 FQDESV (reference sequence). The CDR3 totals 17 residues. V was pared by 5 bases and J by 0 bases, with 7 bases of the junction left unmatched. The CDR3 DNA sequence: TGTGCCAGCAGCCCCCGTAGCGGGGGGAGCTCCTACAATGAGCAGTTCTTC. Its protein is CASSPRSGGSSYNEQFF.

The chain uses TRBV9 and TRBJ2-1; 8 nucleotides match TRBD2. The CDR3 totals 18 residues. Trimming removed 4 bases from V and 0 bases from J; junction bases left unmatched: 12. The germline CDR1 and CDR2 sequences are SGDLS and YYNGEE. In nucleotides, the CDR3 is TGTGCCAGCAGCCCCCGCGTCGGGAGGGCCCCCTCCTACAATGAGCAGTTCTTC. This codes for CASSPRVGRAPSYNEQFF.

The chain combines TRBV18 with TRBJ1-5, with TRBD1 matching 8 bases. Trimming removed 5 bases from V and 1 base from J; junction bases left unmatched: 4. CDR3 size: 15 residues. Germline V gene data show CDR1 as KGHSH and CDR2 as LQKENI. In nucleotides, the CDR3 is TGTGCCAGCTCATCGACAGGGGACAGCAATCAGCCCCAGCATTTT. Translating gives CASSSTGDSNQPQHF.

This sequence joins TRBV5-5 and TRBJ2-6; D perhaps matches TRBD1 (5 bases). The V end was cut by 4 bases, the J end by 1 base, with 9 bases between. In germline, CDR1 is SGHKS, CDR2 YYEKEE (reference sequence). The CDR3 runs to 15 residues. CDR3 sequence (DNA): TGTGCCAGCAGCAGCAGACAGTCTGGGGCCAACGTCCTGACTTTC. It translates to CASSSRQSGANVLTF.

The rearrangement uses TRBV5-1 and TRBJ2-3; 8 bases are shared with TRBD2. Germline V gives CDR1 SGHRS, CDR2 YFSETQ. The CDR3 has 16 residues. V trimming: 0 bases; J trimming: 0 bases; junction bases outside the gene matches: 3. The CDR3 nucleotides are TGCGCCAGCAGCTTGGCGGTAGCGGGGAGCACAGATACGCAGTATTTT. Its translation: CASSLAVAGSTDTQYF. Full variable domain (remainder filled in from reference TRBV5-1 and TRBJ2-3): KAGVTQTPRYLIKTRGQQVTLSCSPISGHRSVSWYQQTPGQGLQFLFEYFSETQRNKGNFPGRFSGRQFSNSRSEMNVSTLELGDSALYLCASSLAVAGSTDTQYFGPGTRLTVL.

The chain carries TRBV30 and TRBJ1-1; D not resolved. The CDR3 has 15 amino acids. Germline V gene data show CDR1 as GTSNPN and CDR2 as SVGIG (reference sequence). Trimming stripped 5 bases from V and 3 bases from J, with 19 bases between. The CDR3 region is CAWSTGEGIDTEAFF. CDR3 DNA sequence: TGTGCCTGGTCGACCGGGGAGGGAATCGACACTGAAGCTTTCTTT.

This chain connects TRBV19 to TRBJ2-3, with D possibly matching TRBD2 (7 bases). The V gene lost 1 base and the J gene lost 2 bases, with 13 bases spanning the gap. Germline V gene data show CDR1 as LNHDA and CDR2 as SQIVND (reference sequence). The CDR3 contains 16 residues. CDR3 DNA sequence: TGTGCCAGTAGTATAGGGGGGCTAGCGGCCACAGATACGCAGTATTTT. Translated, it gives CASSIGGLAATDTQYF.

The chain employs TRBV19 and TRBJ2-7; 7 nucleotides match TRBD2. CDR1 is LNHDA, CDR2 SQIVND, per germline (reference sequence). Germline trimming cut 4 bases from V and 2 bases from J; bases unmatched to any gene: 5. The CDR3 totals 14 residues. CDR3 sequence (DNA): TGTGCCAGTAGTAGCCTAAGCGGGACCTACGAGCAGTACTTC. Encoded protein: CASSSLSGTYEQYF.

The V and J genes are TRBV9 and TRBJ1-1, with D unresolved. Trimming cost V 2 bases and J 7 bases, with 15 bases left between them. The CDR3 contains 14 residues. In germline, CDR1 is SGDLS, CDR2 YYNGEE. CDR3 DNA sequence: TGTGCCAGCAGCGTTTTAGCTGGAGGTTATGAAGCTTTCTTT. This gives the protein CASSVLAGGYEAFF.

V usage is TRBV18 and J usage is TRBJ2-2; 7 bases fit TRBD1. The CDR3 is 14 residues long. Germline values: CDR1 KGHSH, CDR2 LQKENI. V was clipped by 4 bases and J by 5 bases; unmatched bases: 4. CDR3: CASSRARGTGELFF. The CDR3 DNA reads as TGTGCCAGCTCACGGGCCAGGGGGACCGGGGAGCTGTTTTTT.

The rearrangement uses TRBV4-2 and TRBJ1-5, with D possibly matching TRBD1 (5 bases). Germline CDR1 and CDR2: LGHNA and YNFKEQ. The CDR3 has 15 residues. V was trimmed by 0 bases and J by 4 bases, leaving 10 bases between them. Here the CDR3 reads CASSQDLQENQPQHF. As DNA, the CDR3 is TGTGCCAGCAGCCAAGATCTACAGGAAAATCAGCCCCAGCATTTT.

The chain joins TRBV7-6 to TRBJ2-1; D is undetermined. CDR3 size: 14 residues. Germline-derived CDR1 and CDR2 are SGHVS and FNYEAQ. The V gene lost 0 bases and the J gene lost 7 bases, with 10 bases spanning the gap. In DNA, the CDR3 is TGTGCCAGCAGCTTAGCTTGGCAGGCGAATGAGCAGTTCTTC. Residues: CASSLAWQANEQFF.

This chain joins TRBV7-2 and TRBJ2-3, with TRBD2 matching 9 bases. The V gene end was trimmed by 5 bases and the J gene end by 5 bases; junction bases not matched to a gene: 5. This CDR3 spans 14 amino acids. Germline values: CDR1 SGHTA, CDR2 FQGNSA. The CDR3 region is CASSAGGPRDTQYF. The CDR3 DNA follows: TGTGCCAGCAGCGCGGGAGGGCCAAGAGATACGCAGTATTTT. The whole variable domain, filled in from reference TRBV7-2 and TRBJ2-3, reads GAGVSQSPSNKVTEKGKDVELRCDPISGHTALYWYRQSLGQGLEFLIYFQGNSAPDKSGLPSDRFSAERTGGSVSTLTIQRTQQEDSAVYLCASSAGGPRDTQYFGPGTRLTVL.

The V gene is TRBV5-6, the J gene TRBJ1-1, with 8 nucleotides matching TRBD1. Trimming took 2 bases from V and 5 from J; bases not matched to a gene: 5. The CDR3 has 14 residues. Germline V gene data show CDR1 as SGHDT and CDR2 as YYEEEE. CDR3 protein: CASSFPTGATEAFF. The CDR3 DNA is TGTGCCAGCAGCTTCCCGACAGGGGCGACTGAAGCTTTCTTT.